The rows below give T cell receptor beta chains drawn from one sample of a study of shared clonotypes between healthy human individuals. Produced via immunoSEQ multiplex PCR; TCRdb's table is partial and in-frame only. This sample has under 2,000,000 clones, with around 96% found just once. The material sequenced was naive CD8+ T cells sorted from blood. The origin of the receptors is a man between 18 and 35 years old in good health. The CDR3 runs from the conserved cysteine through the conserved F or W. Each record gives: D gene, J gene, clone size, V gene, CDR3 protein, CDR3 DNA. D genes are given only for firm matches. Clone size is given for some rows only: seen once, a few or many times, or a class if the clone is expanded.

>TRBD2|TRBJ2-7|-|TRBV5-5
CASSPTASGSMYEQYF
TGTGCCAGCAGCCCCACCGCTAGCGGGAGCATGTACGAGCAGTACTTC
>-|TRBJ2-1|-|TRBV28
CASSSPYNEQFF
TGTGCCAGCAGTTCCCCCTACAATGAGCAGTTCTTC
>-|TRBJ2-1|-|TRBV7-6
CASSPTIGNNNEQFF
TGTGCCAGCAGCCCCACAATAGGGAATAACAATGAGCAGTTCTTC
>TRBD1|TRBJ2-2|-|TRBV13
CASSSKTTGDTGELFF
TGTGCCAGCAGCTCCAAAACGACAGGGGACACCGGGGAGCTGTTTTTT
>TRBD2|TRBJ2-1|-|TRBV29-1
CSVDGGSSYNEQFF
TGCAGCGTTGACGGGGGGAGCTCCTACAATGAGCAGTTCTTC
>-|TRBJ2-5|-|TRBV7-3
CASSLTGGLETQYF
TGTGCCAGCAGCTTAACGGGCGGGTTAGAGACCCAGTACTTC
>TRBD2|TRBJ2-2|-|TRBV5-6
CASSLGLAGGTGELFF
TGTGCCAGCAGCTTAGGACTAGCGGGTGGAACCGGGGAGCTGTTTTTT
>-|TRBJ1-1|-|TRBV7-6
CASSSPGNEAFF
TGTGCCAGCAGCTCCCCAGGGAATGAAGCTTTCTTT
>-|TRBJ2-1|-|TRBV29-1
CSVEEGSAEQFF
TGCAGCGTTGAAGAGGGTTCCGCTGAGCAGTTCTTC
>-|TRBJ2-7|-|TRBV27
CASSLFPRRLDEQYF
TGTGCCAGCAGTTTATTTCCCCGAAGGTTGGACGAGCAGTACTTC
>-|TRBJ2-7|-|TRBV27
CASSLEPPYEQYF
TGTGCCAGCAGTTTAGAGCCTCCCTACGAGCAGTACTTC
>TRBD1|TRBJ1-5|-|TRBV15
CATSRTGQGDQPQHF
TGTGCCACCAGCCGGACCGGACAGGGGGATCAGCCCCAGCATTTT
>TRBD1|TRBJ1-5|once|TRBV27
CASSLWGQGNQPQHF
TGTGCCAGCAGTTTATGGGGACAGGGGAATCAGCCCCAGCATTTT
>TRBD2|TRBJ2-7|-|TRBV5-1
CASSPRTSGSIEQYF
TGCGCCAGCAGCCCCCGGACTAGCGGGAGCATCGAGCAGTACTTC
>-|TRBJ2-1|-|TRBV6-6
CASTPSWTVSYNEQFF
TGTGCCAGCACCCCATCGTGGACAGTCTCCTACAATGAGCAGTTCTTC
>-|TRBJ1-2|-|TRBV6-1
CASSDGAYYGYTF
TGTGCCAGCAGTGATGGGGCGTACTATGGCTACACCTTC
>-|TRBJ2-1|-|TRBV7-9
CASSLLAGGGGEQFF
TGTGCCAGCAGCTTACTGGCAGGGGGAGGCGGTGAGCAGTTCTTC